Below, 9 T cell receptor beta chains from the same sample are listed, as sequenced in a study of a mutant IDH1 vaccine in newly diagnosed glioma. The antigens these receptors bind are not known. The time point here: week 35, safety follow-up. What each vaccine dose contained was 300 ug of mutant IDH1 20-mer peptide, accompanied by topical imiquimod. The method was immunoSEQ multiplex PCR; TCRdb's version includes in-frame clones alone and lacks a portion of them. The table records 53,000 or so clones, approximately 80% of them present only once. The specimen comprised PBMCs, sampled from a glioma patient whose treatment included an IDH1 peptide vaccine. These receptors were collected from a man in his forties with glioma.

This clone was recorded a few times. The chain links TRBV5-4 to TRBJ2-5, with 10 bases aligning to TRBD1. The CDR3 is 15 residues long. Germline V gives CDR1 SGHNT, CDR2 YYREEE (reference sequence). The V segment lost 4 bases and the J segment 5 bases; nucleotides outside the gene matches: 8. The DNA of the CDR3 is TGTGCCAGCAGCGGAGGACAGGGGGTCGGGGAGACCCAGTACTTC. Its protein is CASSGGQGVGETQYF.

This chain uses TRBV6-5 with TRBJ2-5, with 9 bases aligning to TRBD1. CDR3 length: 15 residues. In germline, CDR1 is MNHEY, CDR2 SVGAGI. The trim removed 2 bases at V and 4 bases at J, leaving 5 bases unmatched. DNA of the CDR3: TGTGCCAGCAGTTACGGGGACAGGGACCCAGAGACCCAGTACTTC. It translates to CASSYGDRDPETQYF.

This chain connects TRBV18 to TRBJ2-7; 10 nucleotides agree with TRBD1. V shed 4 bases, J shed 1 base, and the junction held 7 bases outside the gene matches. The CDR3 runs 16 residues. CDR1 is KGHSH, CDR2 LQKENI, per germline. CDR3 in amino acids: CASSQREGQGSYEQYF. The CDR3 nucleotides read TGTGCCAGCTCACAACGAGAGGGACAGGGGTCCTACGAGCAGTACTTC. Complete variable domain (other parts from reference TRBV18 and TRBJ2-7): NAGVMQNPRHLVRRRGQEARLRCSPMKGHSHVYWYRQLPEEGLKFMVYLQKENIIDESGMPKERFSAEFPKEGPSILRIQQVVRGDSAAYFCASSQREGQGSYEQYFGPGTRLTVT.

The chain recombines TRBV12-5 with TRBJ1-5; D gene ambiguous. Germline V CDR1 and CDR2: LGHNT, FRNRAP. V was clipped by 6 bases and J by 7 bases, with 13 bases between them. The CDR3 is made up of 13 amino acids. In DNA, the CDR3 is TGTGCTAGTGGCTACGATCTAGCACAGCCCCAGCATTTT. It is translated as CASGYDLAQPQHF.

This chain links TRBV7-2 with TRBJ2-2; no definite D call. Germline CDR1 SGHTA, CDR2 FQGNSA. Deletions cut 2 bases from V and 2 bases from J, with 15 bases between. There are 17 residues in the CDR3. The CDR3 DNA sequence: TGTGCCAGCAGCTTAATTTTGGGGTCAACCAACACCGGGGAGCTGTTTTTT. This encodes CASSLILGSTNTGELFF.

V is TRBV18 and J is TRBJ1-1, with 8 positions matching TRBD1. The CDR3 spans 15 residues. CDR1 and CDR2 from the germline V gene are KGHSH and LQKENI. V dropped 6 bases and J dropped 4; count of bases not matched to a gene: 10. Written as DNA, the CDR3 is TGTGCCAGCTCGCCGGGACAGGTGGGAGTCACTGAAGCTTTCTTT. It translates to CASSPGQVGVTEAFF.

The rearrangement links TRBV30 to TRBJ1-3, with D hard to call. Germline-derived CDR1 and CDR2 are GTSNPN and SVGIG (reference sequence). V dropped 4 bases and J dropped 2 bases, with 12 bases sitting between them. CDR3 length: 14 residues. The CDR3 sequence is CAWKDPHAGNTIYF. For the CDR3, the DNA is TGTGCCTGGAAGGATCCCCACGCTGGAAACACCATATATTTT.

V gene TRBV7-2 combines with J gene TRBJ1-1, with D hard to call. This CDR3 comprises 13 residues. Germline CDR1 SGHTA, CDR2 FQGNSA. Between the trimmed V and J ends, which lost 1 base and 10 bases, there was a span of 13 bases. The CDR3 DNA follows: TGTGCCAGCAGCTTAGTAGGGCCAACCTCAGCTTTCTTT. Translating it yields CASSLVGPTSAFF.

This chain joins TRBV6-1 and TRBJ2-4; TRBD2 agrees at 11 bases. Germline V lookup: CDR1 MNHNS, CDR2 SASEGT. After removal of 6 bases from V and 4 bases from J, the junction contained 5 bases not matched to a gene. The CDR3 covers 15 residues. For the CDR3, the DNA is TGTGCCAGCAGGGATAGCGGGGGGGCTAAAAACATTCAGTACTTC. Translated, it gives CASRDSGGAKNIQYF.